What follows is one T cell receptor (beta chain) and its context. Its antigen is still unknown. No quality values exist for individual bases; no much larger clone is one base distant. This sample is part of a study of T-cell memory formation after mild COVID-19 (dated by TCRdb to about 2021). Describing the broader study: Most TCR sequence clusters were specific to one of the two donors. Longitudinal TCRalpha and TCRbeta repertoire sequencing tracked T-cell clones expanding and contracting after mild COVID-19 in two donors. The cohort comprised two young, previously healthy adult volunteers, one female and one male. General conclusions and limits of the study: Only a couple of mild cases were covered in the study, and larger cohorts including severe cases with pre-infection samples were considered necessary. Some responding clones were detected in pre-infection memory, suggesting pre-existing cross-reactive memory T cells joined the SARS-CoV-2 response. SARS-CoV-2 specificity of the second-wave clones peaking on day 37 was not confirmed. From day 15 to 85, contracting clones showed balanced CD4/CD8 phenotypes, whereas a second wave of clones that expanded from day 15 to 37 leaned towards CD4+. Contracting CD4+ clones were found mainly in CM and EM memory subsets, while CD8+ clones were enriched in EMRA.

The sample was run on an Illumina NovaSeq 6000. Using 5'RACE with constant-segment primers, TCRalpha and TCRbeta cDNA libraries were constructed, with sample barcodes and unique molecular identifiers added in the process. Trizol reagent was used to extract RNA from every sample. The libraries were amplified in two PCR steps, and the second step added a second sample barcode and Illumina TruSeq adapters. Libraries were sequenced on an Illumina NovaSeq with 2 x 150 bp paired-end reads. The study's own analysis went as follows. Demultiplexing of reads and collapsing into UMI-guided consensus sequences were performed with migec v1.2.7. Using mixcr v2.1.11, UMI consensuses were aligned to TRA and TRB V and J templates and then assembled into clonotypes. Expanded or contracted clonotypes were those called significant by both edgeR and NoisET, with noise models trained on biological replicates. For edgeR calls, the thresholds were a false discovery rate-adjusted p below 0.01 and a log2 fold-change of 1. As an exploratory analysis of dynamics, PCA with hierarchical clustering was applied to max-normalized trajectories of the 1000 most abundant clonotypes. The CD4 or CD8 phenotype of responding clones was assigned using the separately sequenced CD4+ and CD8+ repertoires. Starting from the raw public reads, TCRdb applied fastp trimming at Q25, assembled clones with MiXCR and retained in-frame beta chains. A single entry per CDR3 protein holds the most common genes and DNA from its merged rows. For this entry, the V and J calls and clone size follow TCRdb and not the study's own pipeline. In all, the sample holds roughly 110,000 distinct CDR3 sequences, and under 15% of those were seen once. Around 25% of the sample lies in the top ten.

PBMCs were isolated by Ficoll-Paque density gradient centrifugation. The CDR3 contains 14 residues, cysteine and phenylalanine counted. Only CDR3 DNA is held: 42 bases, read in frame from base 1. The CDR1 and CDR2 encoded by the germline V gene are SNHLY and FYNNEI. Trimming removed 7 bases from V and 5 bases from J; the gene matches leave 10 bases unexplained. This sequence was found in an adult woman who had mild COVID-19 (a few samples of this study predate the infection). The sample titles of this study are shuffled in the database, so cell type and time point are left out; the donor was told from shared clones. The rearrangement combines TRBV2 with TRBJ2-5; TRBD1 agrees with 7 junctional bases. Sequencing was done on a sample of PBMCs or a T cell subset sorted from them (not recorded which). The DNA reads TGTGCCAGCACCGCCCCGACAGGGTGGGAGACCCAGTACTTC. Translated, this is CASTAPTGWETQYF.